This is a list of T cell receptor beta chains from one sample in a study of shared clonotypes between healthy human individuals. Only in-frame clones appear in the TCRdb table, and some are missing; sequencing was by immunoSEQ multiplex PCR. The sample consists of around 1.9 million clones, approximately 94% of them appearing once. Specimen: naive CD8+ T cells from PBMCs. These receptors came from a man between 18 and 35 years old in good health. Some clones in this sample may be carry-over from other donors' samples. Each CDR3 is given with its conserved first and last residue. Fields, in order: V gene, J gene, D gene, clone size, CDR3 DNA, CDR3 protein. D genes are given only for firm matches. Clone size is given for some rows only: seen once, a few or many times, or a class if the clone is expanded.

>TRBV27|TRBJ2-1|TRBD2|.
TGTGCCAGCAGTCACCTGGGACTAGCGGGTCCTGGGAGCTCCTACAATGAGCAGTTCTTC
CASSHLGLAGPGSSYNEQFF
>TRBV5-8|TRBJ1-5|TRBD1|.
TGTGCCAGCAGCTTGAGCCGGGACAGGGCCCGCAATCAGCCCCAGCATTTT
CASSLSRDRARNQPQHF
>TRBV29-1|TRBJ2-3|TRBD2|.
TGCAGCGTGGACCCGATAGCGGGAGGCACAGATACGCAGTATTTT
CSVDPIAGGTDTQYF
>TRBV11-2|TRBJ2-5|.|.
TGTGCCAGCAGCTTCTGGGAGACGGAGCAAGAGACCCAGTACTTC
CASSFWETEQETQYF
>TRBV25-1|TRBJ2-5|.|.
TGTGCCAGCAGTGAATCAAGCAGGGACCTTGGGACCCAGTACTTC
CASSESSRDLGTQYF
>TRBV5-4|TRBJ2-7|TRBD2|few
TGTGCCAGCAGCTACGGGACTAGCGGGACCTACGAGCAGTACTTC
CASSYGTSGTYEQYF
>TRBV7-3|TRBJ2-3|.|once
TGTGCCAGCAGCGCACAGGGAAGCACAGATACGCAGTATTTT
CASSAQGSTDTQYF
>TRBV5-4|TRBJ2-7|.|.
TGTGCCAGCAGCTTATCAGGGTGGGAGCAGTACTTC
CASSLSGWEQYF
>TRBV30|TRBJ1-1|.|.
TGTGCCTGGAGTGTACTAACCGGGACTGAAGCTTTCTTT
CAWSVLTGTEAFF
>TRBV9|TRBJ2-3|TRBD2|once
TGTGCCAGCAGCGTAGCGGGAGGCCTAGCAGATACGCAGTATTTT
CASSVAGGLADTQYF
>TRBV12-2|TRBJ1-2|.|.
TGTGCAAGTCGCTTAGATCGGACACTACGCCCTAACTATGGCTACACCTTC
CASRLDRTLRPNYGYTF
>TRBV13|TRBJ2-7|.|.
TGTGCCAGCAGCTTTTCGGGCGGGATTGAGCAGTACTTC
CASSFSGGIEQYF
>TRBV5-1|TRBJ1-5|.|.
TGCGCCAGCAGCTTGGAGGGCGGGAATCAGCCCCAGCATTTT
CASSLEGGNQPQHF
>TRBV11-3|TRBJ2-1|.|.
TGTGCCAGCAGCTTGAAGACAGGAGGTTACAATGAGCAGTTCTTC
CASSLKTGGYNEQFF
>TRBV23-1|TRBJ2-1|TRBD2|.
TGCGCCAGCAGTCCCCTGAGCGGGGAGAGTAGAAATGAGCAGTTCTTC
CASSPLSGESRNEQFF
>TRBV5-6|TRBJ2-1|.|.
TGTGCCAGCAGCGGAATGACGATACAGCAGTTCTTC
CASSGMTIQQFF
>TRBV11-3|TRBJ2-1|TRBD2|.
TGTGCCAGCAGCTCGCCGGGACTAGCGGGAGTGGAGCAGTTCTTC
CASSSPGLAGVEQFF
>TRBV28|TRBJ2-7|.|.
TGTGCCAGCAGTTTACGCCCAGCGAGAGGGTCCCACGAGCAGTACTTC
CASSLRPARGSHEQYF
>TRBV13|TRBJ2-7|TRBD1|.
TGTGCCAGCAGCGAAGGGGCAGGGGGCGACGTCTCCCACGAGCAGTACTTC
CASSEGAGGDVSHEQYF
>TRBV28|TRBJ1-3|TRBD1|once
TGTGCCAGCAGACGACAGGGGGCGCGAGGAAACACCATATATTTT
CASRRQGARGNTIYF
>TRBV27|TRBJ2-5|TRBD1|.
TGTGCCAGCAGTTCTAGGACAGGGGGTAGACGGGAGACCCAGTACTTC
CASSSRTGGRRETQYF
>TRBV7-9|TRBJ2-1|.|.
TGTGCCAGCAGCTTCTCCTCCTACAATGAGCAGTTCTTC
CASSFSSYNEQFF
>TRBV9|TRBJ2-5|.|.
TGTGCCCATAGTACAGAACGTCGGCAAGAGACCCAGTACTTC
CAHSTERRQETQYF
>TRBV28|TRBJ1-2|TRBD1|.
TGTGCCAGCTACTCATCCTTTACAGGGGGCTTGGGTGTGGCGCTCTATGGCTACACCTTC
CASYSSFTGGLGVALYGYTF
>TRBV4-2|TRBJ2-7|TRBD1|.
TGTGCCAGCAGCCTTGGGACAGGGGGGCTAGCCTACGAGCAGTACTTC
CASSLGTGGLAYEQYF
>TRBV7-8|TRBJ2-1|TRBD2|.
TGTGCCAGCAGCTTAGCGCTGTTGGGTATAGGCGGGAGAGGGTACAATGAGCAGTTCTTC
CASSLALLGIGGRGYNEQFF
>TRBV15|TRBJ2-3|.|.
TGTGCCACCAGCCCCGGAGGGGGATATACAGATACGCAGTATTTT
CATSPGGGYTDTQYF
>TRBV28|TRBJ2-1|TRBD2|.
TGTGCCAGCATGAGAAGACTAGCGTCATACAGCAATGAGCAGTTCTTC
CASMRRLASYSNEQFF
>TRBV7-8|TRBJ2-7|.|.
TGTGCCAGCAGGTTTGGGGGGCACGACGAGCAGTACTTC
CASRFGGHDEQYF
>TRBV2|TRBJ2-1|.|once
TGTGCCAGCACCATTACTGCTAGCTCCTACAATGAGCAGTTCTTC
CASTITASSYNEQFF
>TRBV7-6|TRBJ2-2|TRBD2|once
TGTGCCAGCAGCTTAGCGGGAGGGTACTCAACGGCCGGGGAGCTGTTTTTT
CASSLAGGYSTAGELFF
>TRBV14|TRBJ1-2|.|.
TGTGCCAGCAGCCAAAGTGGGTTCGACTATGGCTACACCTTC
CASSQSGFDYGYTF
>TRBV15|TRBJ2-7|.|.
TGTGCCACCAGCAGAGAACGGGTCACCGAGCAGTACTTC
CATSRERVTEQYF
>TRBV6-5|TRBJ1-4|.|.
TGTGCCAGCAGTTACGCGGAAAAACTGTTTTTT
CASSYAEKLFF
>TRBV6-5|TRBJ2-5|TRBD1|.
TGTGCCAGCAGTTATTTTTACAGGGGGCGAGAGACCCAGTACTTC
CASSYFYRGRETQYF
>TRBV29-1|TRBJ2-7|TRBD2|.
TGCAGCGTTACCGGGACTAGCGTTTCCCACGAGCAGTACTTC
CSVTGTSVSHEQYF
>TRBV29-1|TRBJ1-1|.|few
TGCAGCGTTTTCCAGGGCACTGAAGCTTTCTTT
CSVFQGTEAFF
>TRBV12-5|TRBJ1-1|.|once
TGTGCTAGTGGTTGGGGGCCCGGGGGAGATAACACTGAAGCTTTCTTT
CASGWGPGGDNTEAFF
>TRBV29-1|TRBJ2-7|.|.
TGCAGCGTTGTGGGTGATGGGGGCTACGAGCAGTACTTC
CSVVGDGGYEQYF
>TRBV6-5|TRBJ1-4|.|.
TGTGCCAGCAGACCGCACAGACTCTTTAATGAAAAACTGTTTTTT
CASRPHRLFNEKLFF
>TRBV27|TRBJ2-3|.|.
TGTGCCAGCAGTTTAATGGGGTTGACCCGCAGGGATACGCAGTATTTT
CASSLMGLTRRDTQYF
>TRBV19|TRBJ2-7|.|.
TGTGCCAGTAGTATTCGGCAGGGCCAGAGCTCCTACGAGCAGTACTTC
CASSIRQGQSSYEQYF
>TRBV29-1|TRBJ2-5|TRBD1|.
TGCAGCGTTGAGCCGGGACAGCGCTTCCAAGAGACCCAGTACTTC
CSVEPGQRFQETQYF
>TRBV6-5|TRBJ1-2|.|.
TGTGCCAGCAGTTACAACGATAACTATGGCTACACCTTC
CASSYNDNYGYTF
>TRBV27|TRBJ2-2|.|few
TGTGCCAGCAGTTACAGGAACACCGGGGAGCTGTTTTTT
CASSYRNTGELFF
>TRBV9|TRBJ1-3|TRBD1|.
TGTGCCAGCAGCGTAGAGGACAGGGTGGCTGGAAACACCATATATTTT
CASSVEDRVAGNTIYF
>TRBV7-9|TRBJ1-5|.|few
TGTGCCAGCAGCTTAAGCGGGCAGCCGGGGCCCCAGCATTTT
CASSLSGQPGPQHF
>TRBV27|TRBJ2-1|TRBD2|.
TGTGCCAGCAGCACTCAACTAGCGGGGAAGTCCAATGAGCAGTTCTTC
CASSTQLAGKSNEQFF
>TRBV29-1|TRBJ1-1|.|.
TGCAGCTGGTCGGGGGGCTCGATGGAAGCTTTCTTT
CSWSGGSMEAFF
>TRBV27|TRBJ2-5|.|.
TGTGCCAGCAGTTTATCTCACTTGGGGGAGACCCAGTACTTC
CASSLSHLGETQYF
>TRBV7-9|TRBJ2-7|.|.
TGTGCCAGCAGCTTAGGCCCTTCGGAGCAGTACTTC
CASSLGPSEQYF
>TRBV21-1|TRBJ1-3|.|.
TGTGCCAGCAGCGAGTCCGGACAGGGCACTGGAAACACCATATATTTT
CASSESGQGTGNTIYF
>TRBV27|TRBJ1-5|.|.
TGTGCCAGCAGACAGGTTAACAATCAGCCCCAGCATTTT
CASRQVNNQPQHF
>TRBV27|TRBJ2-7|TRBD2|.
TGTGCCAGCAGTTTTCGACTAGCGGGAACCTACGAGCAGTACTTC
CASSFRLAGTYEQYF
>TRBV7-9|TRBJ2-7|.|.
TGTGCCAGCAGCTTAGCGACACGCTACGAGCAGTACTTC
CASSLATRYEQYF
>TRBV5-4|TRBJ2-2|.|.
TGTGCCAGCAGCTTGGGCTATGGGGAGCTGTTTTTT
CASSLGYGELFF
>TRBV4-1|TRBJ2-4|.|.
TGCGCCAGCAGCCCTGCGGTAGCCAAAAACATTCAGTACTTC
CASSPAVAKNIQYF